This TCR beta chain was captured by sequencing in a study of CD8 T cells in ankylosing spondylitis. V was trimmed by 4 bases and J by 6 bases, leaving 11 bases between them. The CDR3 contains 12 residues. Germline V gene sequence: CDR1 SQVTM, CDR2 ANQGSEA. Of note for this clonotype: Its specificity is unknown.

Via MiXCR, TCRdb re-called the 5' RACE reads, giving one row per CDR3 protein. This table has about 420,000 distinct CDR3 sequences, about 22% appearing once. Broader study findings: Typical of ankylosing spondylitis blood, it appeared, was a TCR beta motif of eight highly homologous variants.

The sequencing input was blood, either unsorted or a sorted T cell fraction (not recorded which). The sequence was collected from a male donor with ankylosing spondylitis. The chain is built from TRBV29-1 and TRBJ2-3; D gene ambiguous. CDR3 DNA sequence: TGCAGCGTTGCTCCGAACGCGGATACGCAGTATTTT. As protein: CSVAPNADTQYF.